Listed here are 24 T cell receptor beta chains from one sample, sequenced in a study of blood T cell repertoires in COVID-19. TCRdb's table, derived via immunoSEQ multiplex PCR, lists solely in-frame clones and lacks some. The sample carries approximately 230,000 clones, 70% to 85% recorded once. Input material: peripheral blood. The receptors come from a woman aged 35 to 49 with active or convalescent COVID-19.

The chain carries TRBV6-6 and TRBJ2-5, with a tentative D call TRBD1 (7 bases). Trimming stripped 9 bases from V and 3 bases from J, with 17 bases between. Germline V gene lookup returns CDR1 MNHNY and CDR2 SVGAGI (reference sequence). The CDR3 consists of 14 residues. DNA for the CDR3: TGTGCCAGTTCGCAGGGGGGACCTGAAGAGACCCAGTACTTC. Protein sequence: CASSQGGPEETQYF.

V and J are TRBV3-1 (or the pseudogene TRBV3-2) and TRBJ1-2, with unresolved D. Germline V gene data show CDR1 as LGHDT and CDR2 as YNNKEL (reference sequence). This CDR3 comprises 14 residues. V was trimmed by 0 bases and J by 2 bases, leaving 7 bases between them. Here the CDR3 DNA reads TGTGCCAGCAGCCAAGACCTCCGGAACTATGGCTACACCTTC. It translates to CASSQDLRNYGYTF.

The chain employs TRBV5-1 and TRBJ1-1; D remains unclear. Germline V gene sequence: CDR1 SGHRS, CDR2 YFSETQ. The CDR3 is 14 residues long. The V gene lost 5 bases and the J gene lost 0 bases, with 11 bases spanning the gap. CDR3 sequence reads: CASRPSQMNTEAFF. The CDR3 DNA follows: TGCGCCAGCAGGCCCTCACAGATGAACACTGAAGCTTTCTTT.

This sequence joins TRBV5-4 and TRBJ1-1; 7 positions match TRBD1. The germline gives CDR1 SGHNT, CDR2 YYREEE (reference sequence). V dropped 2 bases and J dropped 5; count of bases not matched to a gene: 9. CDR3 size: 15 residues. CDR3 sequence reads: CASSFTTGHGTEAFF. CDR3 DNA: TGTGCCAGCAGCTTTACGACAGGGCACGGAACTGAAGCTTTCTTT.

The count of this clone is one. The chain carries TRBV9 and TRBJ2-1, with TRBD1 as a possible D gene (6 bases). Trimming took 4 bases from V and 5 from J, leaving 13 bases between them. This CDR3 contains 14 residues. From germline, CDR1 is SGDLS and CDR2 YYNGEE. The CDR3 DNA reads TGTGCCAGCAGCCCTACCGGGACAAACAATGAGCAGTTCTTC. It codes for CASSPTGTNNEQFF.

The chain combines TRBV30 with TRBJ2-7; 11 positions match TRBD2. Germline loops: CDR1 GTSNPN, CDR2 SVGIG (reference sequence). Trimming took 0 bases from V and 6 from J; bases not matched to a gene: 13. CDR3 size: 17 residues. CDR3 in DNA: TGTGCCTGGAGTGTAAGGGCCCTAGCGGGGGGAGGTGGCGAGCAGTACTTC. Translation gives CAWSVRALAGGGGEQYF.

The chain recombines TRBV2 with TRBJ2-3; 8 nucleotides agree with TRBD2. This CDR3 has 15 amino acids. Germline lookup yields CDR1 SNHLY and CDR2 FYNNEI. Germline trimming cut 8 bases from V and 3 bases from J; bases unmatched to any gene: 10. In DNA, the CDR3 is TGTGCCAGCGCCCCTAGCGGGCGTAATACAGATACGCAGTATTTT. Protein product: CASAPSGRNTDTQYF.

V usage is TRBV7-6 and J usage is TRBJ1-1; D possibly corresponds to TRBD1 (5 bases). Germline loops: CDR1 SGHVS, CDR2 FNYEAQ. This CDR3 contains 15 residues. The germline V and J ends were trimmed by 4 bases and 1 base, with 13 bases remaining between them. In DNA, the CDR3 is TGTGCCAGCAGCTCAGACCAGGGTAGGAACACTGAAGCTTTCTTT. This codes for CASSSDQGRNTEAFF.

This rearrangement joins TRBV20-1 to TRBJ2-1; 8 positions agree with TRBD2. The CDR3 totals 15 residues. Looked up from germline, CDR1 is DFQATT and CDR2 is SNEGSKA (reference sequence). V lost 3 bases and J lost 4; bases outside the gene matches: 8. The CDR3 loop is CSASLRTSYYNEQFF. In DNA form, the CDR3 reads TGCAGTGCTAGTTTAAGGACTAGCTATTACAATGAGCAGTTCTTC.

V and J are TRBV4-1 and TRBJ1-4, with D hard to call. This CDR3 has 13 amino acids. V gave up 0 bases and J gave up 13 bases, with 12 bases separating them. Germline V gene data show CDR1 as MGHRA and CDR2 as YSYEKL. The CDR3 reads CASSQDQAEALFF. CDR3 nucleotide sequence: TGCGCCAGCAGCCAAGATCAGGCGGAGGCACTGTTTTTT.

V and J are TRBV5-1 and TRBJ2-3; the D gene is possibly TRBD2 (7 bases). The CDR3 is 15 amino acids. V was clipped by 3 bases and J by 3 bases, with 14 bases between them. CDR1 SGHRS and CDR2 YFSETQ come from the germline V gene. CDR3 sequence: CASSWTGGPTDTQYF. For the CDR3, the DNA is TGCGCCAGCAGCTGGACGGGGGGCCCAACAGATACGCAGTATTTT.

The J gene is TRBJ1-1, the V gene TRBV3-1 (or the pseudogene TRBV3-2); D gene unclear. CDR3 length: 12 amino acids. V was trimmed by 4 bases and J by 7 bases, leaving 10 bases between them. Germline V gene lookup returns CDR1 LGHDT and CDR2 YNNKEL (reference sequence). The chain's CDR3 is CASSPIGGEAFF. CDR3 nucleotides: TGTGCCAGCAGCCCAATCGGAGGTGAAGCTTTCTTT.

CDR3 nucleotides: TGTGCCAGCAGTCAATTGGGGCGGCCCCAGTACTTC. It translates to CASSQLGRPQYF. This sequence joins TRBV12-3 or TRBV12-4 and TRBJ2-5; a possible D gene is TRBD1 (5 bases). V lost 5 bases and J lost 9, with 13 bases in between. This CDR3 has 12 amino acids.

V usage is TRBV9 and J usage is TRBJ2-7, with D possibly matching TRBD1 (5 bases). Germline V lookup: CDR1 SGDLS, CDR2 YYNGEE. The CDR3 loop spans 14 amino acids. V lost 0 bases and J lost 1, with 8 bases in between. CDR3 loop: CASSVDPGSYEQYF. Written as DNA, the CDR3 is TGTGCCAGCAGCGTAGACCCAGGGTCCTACGAGCAGTACTTC.

This clone showed up just once. The rearrangement joins TRBV5-1 to TRBJ2-5, with TRBD2 matching 8 bases. CDR3 length: 15 residues. Trimming cost V 4 bases and J 1 base; bases outside gene matches: 6. Germline CDR1 and CDR2: SGHRS and YFSETQ. DNA of the CDR3: TGCGCCAGCAGCCGGGGGGGAGGAACCCAAGAGACCCAGTACTTC. Amino acids: CASSRGGGTQETQYF.

This chain connects TRBV9 to TRBJ1-4; possibly TRBD1 for D (5 bases). This CDR3 has 15 residues. CDR1 and CDR2 from the germline V gene are SGDLS and YYNGEE. V was clipped by 1 base and J by 8 bases, with 15 bases between them. The chain's CDR3 is CASSVYSGGREKLFF. As DNA, the CDR3 is TGTGCCAGCAGCGTATACTCGGGGGGACGGGAAAAACTGTTTTTT.

The rearrangement uses TRBV2 and TRBJ1-2, with TRBD1 as a possible D gene (5 bases). The V end was cut by 3 bases, the J end by 4 bases, with 12 bases between. CDR1 and CDR2 from the germline V gene are SNHLY and FYNNEI. CDR3 size: 14 residues. The CDR3 sequence: CASSDAGFSYGYTF. The CDR3, as DNA: TGTGCCAGCAGTGATGCAGGGTTCAGCTATGGCTACACCTTC.

The chain couples TRBV6-4 to TRBJ2-3, with 8 positions matching TRBD2. Germline values: CDR1 MRHNA, CDR2 SNTAGT. The ends lost 0 bases at V and 2 bases at J; junction bases unmatched: 4. The CDR3 is made up of 16 amino acids. CDR3 sequence reads: CASSDSGTSITDTQYF. CDR3 in DNA: TGTGCCAGCAGTGACTCGGGGACTAGTATCACAGATACGCAGTATTTT.

V is TRBV7-2 and J is TRBJ1-2, with D possibly matching TRBD1 (5 bases). V was shortened by 5 bases and J by 10 bases, with 20 bases between the two germline ends. Per germline, CDR1 SGHTA and CDR2 FQGNSA. CDR3 length: 14 residues. CDR3 residues: CASSKRGIQEHYTF. CDR3 bases: TGTGCCAGCAGCAAAAGAGGAATACAGGAGCACTACACCTTC.

V and J are TRBV5-4 and TRBJ1-1; 8 bases line up with TRBD1. Germline V gene lookup returns CDR1 SGHNT and CDR2 YYREEE (reference sequence). The CDR3 runs to 15 residues. Unmatched junction bases numbered 5, after V lost 4 bases and J lost 0 bases. Here the CDR3 reads CASSRAGQVNTEAFF. CDR3 nucleotide sequence: TGTGCCAGCAGCCGAGCGGGACAGGTGAACACTGAAGCTTTCTTT.

The chain uses TRBV19 and TRBJ1-2, with TRBD1 identical over 8 bases. This CDR3 region has 13 residues. Germline CDR1 and CDR2: LNHDA and SQIVND (reference sequence). Trimming took 6 bases from V and 4 from J; bases not matched to a gene: 4. CDR3 nucleotide sequence: TGTGCCAGTAGCGACAGGGGCAGCTATGGCTACACCTTC. Its translation: CASSDRGSYGYTF.

The V call is TRBV21-1, the J call TRBJ2-5; the table's D call of TRBD2 was not tested on the DNA. TRBV21-1 has pseudogene status. CDR3 length equals 15 residues. The CDR3 loop reads CASSKCGDSQETQYF. The CDR3 nucleotides are TGTGCCAGCAGCAAATGCGGGGACTCCCAAGAGACCCAGTACTTC.

This clone was recorded once. The V gene is TRBV11-2, the J gene TRBJ1-3; D ambiguous. There are 16 residues in the CDR3. V gave up 5 bases and J gave up 0 bases, with 14 bases separating them. Germline V gene sequence: CDR1 SGHAT, CDR2 FQNNGV. In DNA form, the CDR3 reads TGTGCCAGCAGCGAGCTACCAATACCCTCTGGAAACACCATATATTTT. Translating it yields CASSELPIPSGNTIYF.

The chain is built from TRBV10-3 and TRBJ1-3; D gene ambiguous. V gave up 6 bases and J gave up 9 bases, with 9 bases separating them. Germline values: CDR1 ENHRY, CDR2 SYGVKD. This CDR3 spans 11 amino acids. The CDR3 spells CAIREEGTIYF. CDR3 nucleotides: TGTGCCATCAGGGAGGAGGGCACCATATATTTT.